This entry describes one T cell receptor beta chain. The repertoire was sequenced with immunoSEQ multiplex PCR; TCRdb's copy has only in-frame clones and lacks some. The data contain some 150,000 clones, roughly 87% of them seen just once; the ten biggest clones take up under 2%. These data belong to a study of blood T cell repertoires in COVID-19. Across the study: The cDNA or gDNA used as material had been derived from T cells, B-cell-depleted T cells, or PBMCs.

V dropped 1 base and J dropped 9; count of bases not matched to a gene: 3. Germline V gene data show CDR1 as SGHTA and CDR2 as FQGNSA. This CDR3 has 14 amino acids. The clonotype originates from a human donor in a cohort sampled during active COVID-19. Sequencing input: peripheral blood. The gene calls are TRBV7-2 and TRBJ1-6, with 7 positions matching TRBD1. CDR3 sequence reads: CASSLEAGGSPLHF. DNA for the CDR3: TGTGCCAGCAGCTTAGAGGCAGGGGGTTCACCCCTCCACTTT.